This T cell receptor (beta chain) was retrieved from a study of blood T cell repertoires in COVID-19. Across the whole study: Spain, Italy and the United States supplied samples that represented acute and convalescent COVID-19.

There are 18 residues in the CDR3. Germline V CDR1 and CDR2: SGHTA, FQGNSA. With 0 bases clipped from V and 6 bases from J, the junction kept 13 bases outside the gene matches. Assay: immunoSEQ multiplex PCR; the TCRdb copy retains only in-frame clones and omits some. The data hold more than 95,000 clones, with roughly 76% observed a single time. Sequenced input: peripheral blood. This chain links TRBV7-2 with TRBJ2-1; 8 bases line up with TRBD2. The receptor comes from a woman in her seventies with acute or convalescent COVID-19. The CDR3 spells CASSLAPRGGRMLNEQFF. The CDR3 nucleotides read TGTGCCAGCAGCTTAGCCCCCCGGGGCGGGAGGATGCTCAATGAGCAGTTCTTC.